This record looks at one T cell receptor beta chain sequence and its context. CDR3 length equals 15 residues. The germline V gene encodes CDR1 SGHRS and CDR2 YFSETQ. The V end lost 4 bases, the J end lost 9 bases, and 20 bases lay between the germline ends. This record belongs to a study of cytomegalovirus exposure and HLA in healthy donors. Clones were read by immunoSEQ multiplex PCR, and TCRdb kept only the in-frame ones, dropping some. The sample holds under 400,000 clones, over 75% seen once. This TCR was recovered from a young man in good health and CMV-seronegative. Sample: PBMCs. J is TRBJ2-4 and V is TRBV5-1; the D gene is possibly TRBD2 (5 bases). DNA of the CDR3: TGCGCCAGCAGCCTTGGGAGCGGTAGTGCGAGCATTCAGTACTTC. This translates into CASSLGSGSASIQYF. Based on the CDR3 plus reference TRBV5-1 and TRBJ2-4, the full variable domain is KAGVTQTPRYLIKTRGQQVTLSCSPISGHRSVSWYQQTPGQGLQFLFEYFSETQRNKGNFPGRFSGRQFSNSRSEMNVSTLELGDSALYLCASSLGSGSASIQYFGAGTRLSVL.